These 23 T cell receptor beta chains came from one sample sequenced in a study of radiation and T cells in renal cell carcinoma. This sample's time point: blood 2 weeks post-SBRT. Treatment denoted: 15 Gy SBRT to primary tumor, nephrectomy 4 weeks later. The repertoire was sequenced with immunoSEQ multiplex PCR; TCRdb's copy has only in-frame clones and lacks some. The sample yields around 130,000 clones, approximately 90% seen once. The source was blood, collected from a patient whose treatment included radiotherapy and nephrectomy. These TCRs come from a woman between 65 and 79 years old with renal cell carcinoma.

This chain joins TRBV6-1 and TRBJ2-2; 8 nucleotides match TRBD1. The germline gives CDR1 MNHNS, CDR2 SASEGT. CDR3 length: 16 residues. Trimming removed 4 bases from V and 4 bases from J; junction bases left unmatched: 8. The CDR3 DNA is TGTGCCAGCAGTGTCCGGGACAGGAGCCCCACCGGGGAGCTGTTTTTT. It specifies CASSVRDRSPTGELFF.

The chain recombines TRBV7-2 with TRBJ2-7; D is unresolved. Germline V gene data show CDR1 as SGHTA and CDR2 as FQGNSA. V lost 5 bases and J lost 2, with 7 bases in between. The CDR3 loop spans 12 amino acids. The DNA for the CDR3 is TGTGCCAGCAGCCTAGACCCCTACGAGCAGTACTTC. This codes for CASSLDPYEQYF.

This clone was counted once. The chain recombines TRBV5-1 with TRBJ1-2; 9 bases fit TRBD1. This CDR3 has 17 amino acids. V dropped 9 bases and J dropped 0; count of bases not matched to a gene: 15. The germline V gene encodes CDR1 SGHRS and CDR2 YFSETQ. The chain's CDR3 is CAITLWDREDANYGYTF. The CDR3 DNA is TGCGCCATCACGCTGTGGGACAGGGAAGATGCTAACTATGGCTACACCTTC. The full variable domain, rest sourced from reference TRBV5-1 and TRBJ1-2, is KAGVTQTPRYLIKTRGQQVTLSCSPISGHRSVSWYQQTPGQGLQFLFEYFSETQRNKGNFPGRFSGRQFSNSRSEMNVSTLELGDSALYLCAITLWDREDANYGYTFGSGTRLTVV.

In this sample, this clone turned up once. The chain couples TRBV28 to TRBJ1-5; the D gene is possibly TRBD1 (5 bases). The CDR3 loop spans 18 amino acids. From germline, CDR1 is MDHEN and CDR2 SYDVKM. With 1 base removed from V and 0 bases from J, the gap between germline ends came to 16 bases. The CDR3 sequence: CASSLLEWGGDSNQPQHF. The CDR3 nucleotides read TGTGCCAGCAGTTTATTAGAATGGGGCGGGGATAGCAATCAGCCCCAGCATTTT.

This chain uses TRBV29-1 with TRBJ1-2; a possible D gene is TRBD1 (5 bases). Germline V gene data show CDR1 as SQVTM and CDR2 as ANQGSEA. The CDR3 sequence is 14 residues long. The V end was cut by 6 bases, the J end by 3 bases, with 17 bases between. The CDR3 protein is CSVQSTGRDYGYTF. The CDR3 nucleotides are TGCAGCGTCCAAAGTACGGGGCGCGACTATGGCTACACCTTC.

V and J are TRBV12-5 and TRBJ2-3; 10 bases align to TRBD2. The V gene's germline CDR1 is LGHNT and CDR2 FRNRAP. The CDR3 length is 14 residues. V trimming: 2 bases; J trimming: 4 bases; junction bases outside the gene matches: 0. The CDR3 reads CASGLSGGADTQYF. CDR3 sequence (DNA): TGTGCTAGTGGTTTGAGCGGGGGGGCAGATACGCAGTATTTT.

The chain links TRBV5-1 to TRBJ2-6; 8 bases fit TRBD1. The V gene end was trimmed by 4 bases and the J gene end by 0 bases; junction bases not matched to a gene: 24. The CDR3 runs 23 residues. Germline V gene sequence: CDR1 SGHRS, CDR2 YFSETQ. CDR3 bases: TGCGCCAGCAGCCTGAGATCTGGACAGGGACGGAACTTTCCCCCCTCTGGGGCCAACGTCCTGACTTTC. It codes for CASSLRSGQGRNFPPSGANVLTF.

The chain carries TRBV11-3 and TRBJ2-5; 8 nucleotides agree with TRBD1. Germline V gene data show CDR1 as SGHNT and CDR2 as YENEEA. The CDR3 is 17 amino acids. J gave up 2 bases and V 5 bases, and 13 bases lay outside the gene matches. The DNA for the CDR3 is TGTGCCAGCAGCACCCGGGACAGGAACAAAAAACAAGAGACCCAGTACTTC. This codes for CASSTRDRNKKQETQYF. The full variable domain, in which reference TRBV11-3 and TRBJ2-5 provide the parts outside the CDR3, is EAGVVQSPRYKIIEKKQPVAFWCNPISGHNTLYWYLQNLGQGPELLIRYENEEAVDDSQLPKDRFSAERLKGVDSTLKIQPAELGDSAVYLCASSTRDRNKKQETQYFGPGTRLLVL.

This clone was counted a single time. This sequence joins TRBV6-5 and TRBJ2-5; 8 bases are shared with TRBD1. The CDR3 consists of 14 residues. V was pared by 10 bases and J by 5 bases, with 12 bases of the junction left unmatched. CDR1 and CDR2 from the germline V gene are MNHEY and SVGAGI. The CDR3 reads CATNTARGRETQYF. The CDR3 DNA is TGTGCCACCAACACCGCCAGGGGGCGGGAGACCCAGTACTTC.

In its sample, this clone was seen once. This rearrangement joins TRBV14 to TRBJ1-4; possibly TRBD1 for D (5 bases). Germline V gene sequence: CDR1 SGHDN, CDR2 FVKESK. The CDR3 spans 17 residues. With 1 base removed from V and 5 bases from J, the gap between germline ends came to 17 bases. The chain's CDR3 is CASSQGLRTRQNEKLFF. The CDR3 DNA reads TGTGCCAGCAGCCAAGGATTAAGGACCCGACAGAATGAAAAACTGTTTTTT.

This clone was detected ten times or more. The rearrangement uses TRBV4-3 and TRBJ2-7; 7 bases match TRBD1. The CDR3 runs 15 residues. The junction had 6 bases not matched to a gene; V was cut back by 1 base and J by 3 bases. Germline V gene sequence: CDR1 LGHNA, CDR2 YSLEER. The CDR3 reads CASSQATTGHYEQYF. The CDR3 region has the DNA TGCGCCAGCAGCCAAGCCACGACAGGGCACTACGAGCAGTACTTC.

The rearrangement joins TRBV4-3 to TRBJ2-2; D remains unclear. The germline V and J ends were trimmed by 3 bases and 5 bases, with 10 bases remaining between them. Germline V lookup: CDR1 LGHNA, CDR2 YSLEER. This CDR3 is 14 amino acids long. DNA for the CDR3: TGCGCCAGCAGCCATCAAAGGAGAACCGGGGAGCTGTTTTTT. It translates to CASSHQRRTGELFF.

The chain is built from TRBV9 and TRBJ1-2; D ambiguous. V lost 3 bases and J lost 6, with 12 bases in between. The CDR3 has 13 amino acids. Looked up from germline, CDR1 is SGDLS and CDR2 is YYNGEE. The CDR3, as DNA: TGTGCCAGCAGCGCGGAGTTTTTAGATGGCTACACCTTC. This translates into CASSAEFLDGYTF.

This clone has only one observation. The chain links TRBV27 to TRBJ1-1, with TRBD1 as a possible D gene (6 bases). Trimming removed 8 bases at V and 8 bases at J, with 33 bases between. The CDR3 has 18 amino acids. CDR1 and CDR2 (germline): MNHEY, SMNVEV (reference sequence). CDR3 protein: CASRTQGRGRDPMVEAFF. As DNA, the CDR3 is TGTGCCAGCCGGACCCAGGGGCGGGGGAGGGATCCGATGGTGGAAGCTTTCTTT.

This chain uses TRBV10-3 with TRBJ1-1; 8 nucleotides match TRBD1. Looked up from germline, CDR1 is ENHRY and CDR2 is SYGVKD. The CDR3 spans 14 residues. Trimming removed 6 bases from V and 6 bases from J; junction bases left unmatched: 9. The CDR3 here is CAISQGAGLSEAFF. The DNA for the CDR3 is TGTGCCATCAGCCAGGGGGCGGGCTTGTCTGAAGCTTTCTTT.

This clone has more than one count but fewer than ten. The rearrangement links TRBV14 to TRBJ1-3; D not certain. Deletions cut 1 base from V and 0 bases from J, with 7 bases between. The CDR3 is 15 amino acids. Germline V gene lookup returns CDR1 SGHDN and CDR2 FVKESK. CDR3 sequence: CASSQASLSGNTIYF. The CDR3 region has the DNA TGTGCCAGCAGCCAAGCCTCGCTCTCTGGAAACACCATATATTTT.

The chain couples TRBV28 to TRBJ1-1; possible D gene TRBD1, 6 bases. V was cut by 2 bases and J by 4 bases, with 11 bases left in between. This CDR3 contains 14 residues. Germline CDR1 MDHEN, CDR2 SYDVKM. The CDR3 DNA is TGTGCCAGCAGTTTAATACAGGGCGGCACTGAAGCTTTCTTT. This translates into CASSLIQGGTEAFF.

This rearrangement joins TRBV6-5 to TRBJ1-2; D not resolved. The CDR3 has 14 amino acids. Trimming removed 3 bases at V and 8 bases at J, with 16 bases between. Germline CDR1 and CDR2: MNHEY and SVGAGI. For the CDR3, the DNA is TGTGCCAGCAGTTATACGACTTTGGAGGAGGGCTACACCTTC. This sequence encodes CASSYTTLEEGYTF.

The V call is TRBV9, the J call TRBJ1-2, with 9 bases aligning to TRBD1. Germline trimming cut 2 bases from V and 8 bases from J; bases unmatched to any gene: 10. The CDR3 contains 15 residues. Germline values: CDR1 SGDLS, CDR2 YYNGEE. CDR3 sequence: CASSVDGQGSFGYTF. CDR3 coding DNA: TGTGCCAGCAGCGTTGATGGACAGGGGTCATTCGGCTACACCTTC.

The chain carries TRBV10-3 and TRBJ1-6; no reliable D call. This CDR3 has 14 amino acids. Trimming took off 3 bases at V and 8 bases at J, with 11 bases between the two ends. The germline V gene encodes CDR1 ENHRY and CDR2 SYGVKD. This CDR3 reads CAISDAENHSPLHF. The CDR3, as DNA: TGTGCCATCAGTGACGCAGAAAACCATTCACCCCTCCACTTT.

The chain recombines TRBV7-9 with TRBJ1-2; D call uncertain. Germline V lookup: CDR1 SEHNR, CDR2 FQNEAQ (reference sequence). Trimming cost V 1 base and J 0 bases, with 9 bases left between them. The CDR3 consists of 15 residues. DNA of the CDR3: TGTGCCAGCAGCTTAGGTTCGGGAGCTAACTATGGCTACACCTTC. Translation: CASSLGSGANYGYTF.

V usage is TRBV5-1 and J usage is TRBJ1-1; D not certain. CDR1 SGHRS and CDR2 YFSETQ come from the germline V gene. The CDR3 runs to 16 residues. V lost 3 bases to trimming and J lost 1 base, with 16 bases between them. The CDR3 DNA reads TGCGCCAGCAGCTCCCCTCCGGTAGGGCAGAACACTGAAGCTTTCTTT. This gives the protein CASSSPPVGQNTEAFF.

The chain couples TRBV27 to TRBJ1-1; the D gene is possibly TRBD1 (5 bases). The CDR3 consists of 14 residues. Germline lookup yields CDR1 MNHEY and CDR2 SMNVEV (reference sequence). The germline V and J ends were trimmed by 8 bases and 1 base, with 14 bases remaining between them. The CDR3, as DNA: TGTGCCAGCTCGATCCGGGGGGGGAACACTGAAGCTTTCTTT. It codes for CASSIRGGNTEAFF.